Listed here are 9 T cell receptor beta chains from one sample, sequenced in a study of T cells in Graves' hyperthyroidism and ophthalmopathy (dated by TCRdb to 2018 to 2020). The receptor library was made with multiplex PCR. Sequenced on an Illumina HiSeq 2000. The TCR beta CDR3 regions were amplified from RNA transcripts. The first round of RT-PCR for the TCR CDR3 was performed with the HTBI primer set and the Qiagen OneStep RT-PCR kit. TCRdb took the public reads, trimmed them with fastp at Q25, ran MiXCR for clone calling and kept in-frame beta chains. CDR3 protein duplicates are merged, each entry listing the most common genes and DNA. This sample gives around 350,000 distinct CDR3 sequences in total; 12% to 15% of them show up just once. Around 20% of the sample comes from the top ten. Material for sequencing was blood. The receptors come from a woman aged 55-70 years with Graves' ophthalmopathy.

Only one count was recorded for this clonotype. V usage is TRBV20-1 and J usage is TRBJ2-3; D not resolved. The V gene lost 4 bases and the J gene lost 6 bases, with 11 bases spanning the gap. The germline V gene encodes CDR1 DFQATT and CDR2 SNEGSKA (reference sequence). The CDR3 runs to 12 residues. The CDR3, as DNA: TGCAGTGCTATACGCCCGGGTGATACGCAGTATTTT. This encodes CSAIRPGDTQYF.

The chain uses TRBV9 and TRBJ2-3; 7 bases map to TRBD2. The CDR3 spans 17 residues. Germline loops: CDR1 SGDLS, CDR2 YYNGEE. V was clipped by 0 bases and J by 11 bases; unmatched bases: 18. CDR3 loop: CASSVGGLGIEGNQQYF. As DNA, the CDR3 is TGTGCCAGCAGCGTAGGCGGACTAGGGATAGAGGGCAATCAGCAGTATTTT.

DNA for the CDR3: TGCGCCAGCAGCTTGGCAACAGGGGTTGTCGTTCAAGAGACCCAGTACTTC. It translates to CASSLATGVVVQETQYF. This chain uses TRBV5-1 with TRBJ2-5; 7 bases are shared with TRBD1. Germline trimming cut 0 bases from V and 2 bases from J; bases unmatched to any gene: 10. The CDR3 runs 17 residues. Germline-derived CDR1 and CDR2 are SGHRS and YFSETQ.

Many counts were recorded for this clonotype. V usage is TRBV7-2 and J usage is TRBJ1-4, with D perhaps matching TRBD1 (6 bases). V lost 4 bases and J 2 bases, leaving 14 bases between the germline ends. The CDR3 length is 16 residues. Germline-derived CDR1 and CDR2 are SGHTA and FQGNSA. CDR3 DNA: TGTGCCAGCAGCTCGTCCCTGGGGGCGACTAATGAAAAACTGTTTTTT. It translates to CASSSSLGATNEKLFF. Filled out from reference TRBV7-2 and TRBJ1-4, the complete variable domain reads GAGVSQSPSNKVTEKGKDVELRCDPISGHTALYWYRQSLGQGLEFLIYFQGNSAPDKSGLPSDRFSAERTGGSVSTLTIQRTQQEDSAVYLCASSSSLGATNEKLFFGSGTQLSVL.

This clonotype was seen many times. The rearrangement links TRBV20-1 to TRBJ2-7; 10 bases map to TRBD2. V lost 0 bases, J lost 3 bases, and 5 bases stayed unmatched. CDR1 DFQATT and CDR2 SNEGSKA come from the germline V gene (reference sequence). This CDR3 comprises 15 residues. CDR3: CSARDSGRSLYEQYF. In DNA, the CDR3 is TGCAGTGCTAGAGATAGCGGGAGGTCGCTCTACGAGCAGTACTTC.

CDR3 DNA: TGTGCCAGTAGTTTACCGTCGGCGGGGGCCTACAATGAGCAGTTCTTC. Its protein is CASSLPSAGAYNEQFF. The chain recombines TRBV19 with TRBJ2-1; TRBD2 aligns across 7 bases. V dropped 5 bases and J dropped 2; count of bases not matched to a gene: 9. The germline V gene encodes CDR1 LNHDA and CDR2 SQIVND (reference sequence). CDR3 length: 16 amino acids.

The sample holds many counts of this clonotype. The chain is built from TRBV28 and TRBJ1-5; TRBD1 might be the D (6 bases). The V end lost 8 bases, the J end lost 3 bases, and 17 bases lay between the germline ends. The CDR3 length is 15 residues. CDR1 and CDR2 from the germline V gene are MDHEN and SYDVKM. In nucleotides, the CDR3 is TGTGCCAGCCCCCGGGCCGGACAGCCCAATCAGCCCCAGCATTTT. Protein: CASPRAGQPNQPQHF.

The chain has TRBV20-1 and TRBJ2-1; 8 bases match TRBD2. Germline values: CDR1 DFQATT, CDR2 SNEGSKA (reference sequence). The CDR3 runs 12 residues. V lost 8 bases and J lost 8; bases outside the gene matches: 8. CDR3 loop: CSPRAGGDEQFF. The CDR3 nucleotides read TGCAGTCCGCGGGCGGGAGGTGATGAGCAGTTCTTC.

There are many counts of this clonotype. As DNA, the CDR3 is TGCAGAGGGAGTAGCGGGAGCTACAATGAGCAGTTCTTC. The encoded protein is CRGSSGSYNEQFF. The chain couples TRBV20-1 to TRBJ2-1; 9 bases agree with TRBD2. Germline V gene data show CDR1 as DFQATT and CDR2 as SNEGSKA (reference sequence). CDR3 length equals 13 residues.